This paragraph reports one TCR beta chain. The antigen is unknown. TCRdb reprocessed the 5' RACE reads with MiXCR, giving one entry per CDR3 protein. The sample includes approximately 290,000 distinct CDR3 sequences, roughly 15% of them seen just once. The data stem from a study of T-cell memory formation after mild COVID-19. In the study overall: TCR clusters were mostly donor specific. Points from the study as a whole: For second-wave clones that peaked at day 37, SARS-CoV-2 specificity went unverified. Certain responding clones were present in pre-infection memory, suggesting participation of cross-reactive memory.

The V and J ends lost 1 base and 0 bases respectively, with 25 bases between them. CDR1 LGHNA and CDR2 YNFKEQ come from the germline V gene. This CDR3 region has 21 residues. The rearrangement joins TRBV4-2 to TRBJ2-4; TRBD1 might be the D (5 bases). The source material was PBMCs or a T cell subset sorted from them (not recorded which). The clonotype originates from a man in his late teens or twenties who had mild COVID-19 (a few samples of this study predate the infection). Cell type and time point are not known. In nucleotides, the CDR3 is TGTGCCAGCAGCCAAGCCCCGATCGGTGGGGCCGTAACAACAGCCAAAAACATTCAGTACTTC. This sequence encodes CASSQAPIGGAVTTAKNIQYF.